This TCR beta chain derives from a study of blood T cells in healthy people across ages (dated by TCRdb to between 2015 and 2017). As for the study more broadly: In model experiments, template switching captured roughly one uniquely barcoded TCR beta cDNA molecule for every two T cells. For two donors (one aged 18 to 29 and one aged 80 or older), the study analyzed two additional independent replicas of 1 million unique cDNA reads from the same blood draw. Donors of different ages were randomly distributed across sequencing lanes to avoid experimental bias. The donors were divided into four age groups: young (average around 15 years), middle-aged (roughly 40), aged (around 59) and long-lived (82). Age-related changes in TCR beta repertoire diversity were measured in the study by deep sequencing normalized with unique cDNA molecular identifiers.

The donors were roughly 40 Caucasian individuals from Russia, aged roughly 6 to 100 years, who were systemically healthy. Each donor gave about 9.8 milliliters of peripheral blood, drawn into EDTA-treated Vacutainer tubes. Ficoll-Paque density-gradient centrifugation was used to isolate PBMCs, with at least 6.5 million per sample. Total RNA was extracted from PBMCs with Trizol reagent, with at least 5.5 micrograms obtained per sample. For every donor, an aliquot of PBMCs went through flow cytometry to measure the percentages of naive CD45RAhigh/CD27high T cells. This clonotype was seen ten or more times. Its specific antigen is unknown. Per-nucleotide qualities are absent, and no much larger clonotype sits a single base away. Based on the germline V gene, the CDR1 and CDR2 sequences are SGHTA and FQGNSA. V ends up 3 bases short and J 2 bases short, with an unmatched junction base count of 4. The CDR3, cysteine through phenylalanine, is 15 amino acids long. The only DNA kept is the CDR3, 45 bases in frame from the first base.

What the research found in general, with its limitations: Because donor CMV infection status was unknown, age-related changes in expanded clonotypes were potentially confounded. Because profiling used bulk unsorted PBMCs, naive and antigen-experienced compartments could not be compared conclusively. As age increased, observed TCR beta diversity per million T cells dropped in a roughly linear way, and a significant reduction was already evident by age about 40. There was a strong correlation between observed TCR beta diversity and the percentage of naive T cells measured by flow cytometry. Estimates of total diversity from one million sequenced T cells were regarded as lower bounds and underestimates. The long-lived group showed more naive CD4+ T cells, fewer expanded clones and increased TCR diversity than the aged group, suggesting age selection.

Library prep was done by 5' RACE. The sequencing machine was an Illumina HiSeq 2500. A second about 7 to 12 cycle PCR used a sample-barcoded 5' primer and a J-beta primer mix. A unique molecular identifier was introduced onto each TCR beta cDNA molecule by a template-switch 5' adaptor carrying 12 random nucleotides. Each sample yielded at least 2.5 million CDR3-containing paired-end reads. First-strand cDNA synthesis was performed from all RNA using the Mint cDNA synthesis kit, with priming by a TRBC-specific oligonucleotide. All cDNA was treated with uracil-DNA glycosylase and then went through a first 18-cycle PCR with the universal primers M1SS and BC2_uni_R. Regarding the original processing steps: Normalization of each sample was performed by random selection of 1 million high-quality reads, each carrying a distinct molecular identifier. Reads sharing molecular identifiers were discarded rather than binned into consensus sequences. MiTCR, with a Q25 quality threshold and the strictest error-elimination algorithm, was used for CDR3 identification, clonotype clustering and error correction. A nonparametric unseen species model with Euler transformation was used to estimate lower-bound total TCR beta diversity. The public sequencing data were trimmed at Q25 with fastp and processed into clonotypes with MiXCR by TCRdb, which kept only in-frame beta chains. Each entry is one CDR3 protein sequence, shown with its most common DNA and genes. The V and J calls were not made by the authors but by TCRdb's processing. The sample data list about 1.8 million distinct CDR3 sequences, and about 50% of these were observed just once. Clones ranked in the top ten supply 2.1% of the sample.

The sequence came from a woman aged 40 to 50 in good health. Sequencing was done on a sample of blood. This sequence uses TRBV7-2 and TRBJ2-3, with 8 bases aligning to TRBD2. The CDR3 protein sequence reads: CASSFRGGNTDTQYF. The DNA sequence is as follows: TGTGCCAGCAGCTTTCGCGGGGGGAACACAGATACGCAGTATTTT.